This T cell receptor beta chain was sequenced in a study of response to subunit inactivated influenza vaccine (dated by TCRdb to the late 2010s). Regarding the research as a whole: Deep quantitative profiling of the T cell receptor repertoire was used in the study to follow responses to a trivalent subunit inactivated influenza vaccine.

The investigation overall reported the following: It was suggested by the authors that each seasonal influenza vaccination may recruit only a limited number of new T cells.

In this sample, this clonotype turned up many times. What this receptor recognizes is not known. Per-base qualities were not stored, and no clone one base away is much larger. Receptor libraries were prepared by RT-PCR. Sequencing took place on an Illumina HiSeq 2500. The raw public data were reprocessed by TCRdb itself: fastp quality trimming at Q25, MiXCR clonotype calling, in-frame beta chains only. CDR3 protein sequences are deduplicated, and each keeps its most common genes and DNA. For this sample there are 550,000 to 650,000 distinct CDR3 sequences; roughly 10% appear just once. 10% to 13% of the sample rests with the top ten. Sequences SGHTA (CDR1) and FQGNSA (CDR2) are obtained from the germline V gene. V loses 3 bases of germline sequence and J loses 3 bases, and the interval between the two ends is 14 bases. The CDR3 holds 15 amino acids from the cysteine to the phenylalanine. Only the CDR3 part of the read is kept: 45 bases, read in frame from the first base.

This TCR was sampled from a man aged 50-60 years who received an inactivated influenza vaccine. Donor details come from another sample of the same person, matched by shared clones. The sequences come from PBMCs from blood, collected on the day of vaccination. The rearranged chain carries TRBV7-2 and TRBJ1-1, and perhaps TRBD1 as D gene, on 5 matching bases. The nucleotide sequence reads as follows: TGTGCCAGCAGCTTGCTGGGGCAGGGCCACACTGAAGCTTTCTTT. It is translated as CASSLLGQGHTEAFF.